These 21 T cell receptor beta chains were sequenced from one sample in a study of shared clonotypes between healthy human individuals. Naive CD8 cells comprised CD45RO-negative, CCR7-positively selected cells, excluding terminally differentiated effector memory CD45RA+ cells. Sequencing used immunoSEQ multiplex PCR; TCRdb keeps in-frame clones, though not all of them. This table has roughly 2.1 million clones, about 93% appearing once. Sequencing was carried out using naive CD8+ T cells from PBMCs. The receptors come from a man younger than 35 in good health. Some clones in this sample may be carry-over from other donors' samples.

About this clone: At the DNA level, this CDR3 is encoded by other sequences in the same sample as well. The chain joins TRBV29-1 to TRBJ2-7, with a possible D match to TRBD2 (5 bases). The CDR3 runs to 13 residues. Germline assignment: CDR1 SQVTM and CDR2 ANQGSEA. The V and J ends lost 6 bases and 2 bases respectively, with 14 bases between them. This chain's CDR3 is CSVLGGRAYEQYF. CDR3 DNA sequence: TGCAGCGTCCTTGGCGGGCGTGCCTACGAGCAGTACTTC.

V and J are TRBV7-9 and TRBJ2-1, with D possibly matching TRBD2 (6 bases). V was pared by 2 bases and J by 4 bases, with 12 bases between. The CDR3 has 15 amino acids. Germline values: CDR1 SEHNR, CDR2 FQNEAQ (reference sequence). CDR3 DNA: TGTGCCAGCAGCTTATTTAGCGGCAGTTACAATGAGCAGTTCTTC. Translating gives CASSLFSGSYNEQFF. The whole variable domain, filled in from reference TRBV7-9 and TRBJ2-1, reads DTGVSQNPRHKITKRGQNVTFRCDPISEHNRLYWYRQTLGQGPEFLTYFQNEAQLEKSRLLSDRFSAERPKGSFSTLEIQRTEQGDSAMYLCASSLFSGSYNEQFFGPGTRLTVL.

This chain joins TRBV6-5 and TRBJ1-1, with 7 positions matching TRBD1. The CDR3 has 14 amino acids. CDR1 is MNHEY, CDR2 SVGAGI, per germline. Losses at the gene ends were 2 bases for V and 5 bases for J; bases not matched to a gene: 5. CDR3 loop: CASSYRGHGTEAFF. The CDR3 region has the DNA TGTGCCAGCAGTTACAGGGGGCACGGAACTGAAGCTTTCTTT.

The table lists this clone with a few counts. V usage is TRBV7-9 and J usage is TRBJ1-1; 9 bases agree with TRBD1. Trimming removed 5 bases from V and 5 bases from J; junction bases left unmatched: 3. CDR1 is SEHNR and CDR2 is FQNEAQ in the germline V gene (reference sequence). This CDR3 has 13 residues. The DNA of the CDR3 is TGTGCCAGCAGCGCAGACAGGGGGACTGAAGCTTTCTTT. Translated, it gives CASSADRGTEAFF. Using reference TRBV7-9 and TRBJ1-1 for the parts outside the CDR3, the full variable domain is DTGVSQNPRHKITKRGQNVTFRCDPISEHNRLYWYRQTLGQGPEFLTYFQNEAQLEKSRLLSDRFSAERPKGSFSTLEIQRTEQGDSAMYLCASSADRGTEAFFGQGTRLTVV.

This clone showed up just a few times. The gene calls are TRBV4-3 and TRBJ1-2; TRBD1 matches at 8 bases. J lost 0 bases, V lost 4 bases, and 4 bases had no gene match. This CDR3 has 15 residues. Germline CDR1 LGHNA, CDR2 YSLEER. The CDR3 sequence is CASSPGRGPNYGYTF. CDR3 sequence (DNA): TGCGCCAGCAGCCCAGGCAGGGGGCCTAACTATGGCTACACCTTC.

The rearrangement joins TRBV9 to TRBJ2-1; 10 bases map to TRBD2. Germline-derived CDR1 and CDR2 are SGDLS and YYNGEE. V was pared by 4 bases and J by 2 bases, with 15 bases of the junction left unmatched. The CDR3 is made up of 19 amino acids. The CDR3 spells CASSNSGTSVDRPYNEQFF. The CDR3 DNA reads TGTGCCAGCAGCAACTCCGGGACTAGCGTCGACCGGCCCTACAATGAGCAGTTCTTC. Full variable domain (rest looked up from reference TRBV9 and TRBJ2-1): DSGVTQTPKHLITATGQRVTLRCSPRSGDLSVYWYQQSLDQGLQFLIQYYNGEERAKGNILERFSAQQFPDLHSELNLSSLELGDSALYFCASSNSGTSVDRPYNEQFFGPGTRLTVL.

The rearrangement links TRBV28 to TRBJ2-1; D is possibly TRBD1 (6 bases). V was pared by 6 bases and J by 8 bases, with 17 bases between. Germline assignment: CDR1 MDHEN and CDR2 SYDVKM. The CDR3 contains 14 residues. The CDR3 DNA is TGTGCCAGCAGCTCCCCGAGTGGGGGCGATGAGCAGTTCTTC. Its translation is CASSSPSGGDEQFF.

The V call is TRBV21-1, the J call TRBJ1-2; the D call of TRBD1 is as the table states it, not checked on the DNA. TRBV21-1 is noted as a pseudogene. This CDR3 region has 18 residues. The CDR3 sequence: CASSARGRGNKANYGYTF. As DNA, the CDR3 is TGTGCCAGCAGCGCTAGGGGCAGGGGGAATAAAGCTAACTATGGCTACACCTTC.

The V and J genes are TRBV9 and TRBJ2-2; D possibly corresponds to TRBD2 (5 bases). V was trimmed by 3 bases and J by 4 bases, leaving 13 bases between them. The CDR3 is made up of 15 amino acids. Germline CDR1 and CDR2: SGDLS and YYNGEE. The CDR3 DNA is TGTGCCAGCAGCGCTGGAGGCCATCTCACCGGGGAGCTGTTTTTT. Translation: CASSAGGHLTGELFF.

The CDR3 DNA follows: TGTGCCAGCAGAATTACCCAAGCGGGGGGCTCCTACAATGAGCAGTTCTTC. This translates into CASRITQAGGSYNEQFF. This chain joins TRBV28 and TRBJ2-1, with 9 nucleotides matching TRBD2. The germline gives CDR1 MDHEN, CDR2 SYDVKM. V trimming: 6 bases; J trimming: 0 bases; junction bases outside the gene matches: 9. The CDR3 sequence is 17 residues long.

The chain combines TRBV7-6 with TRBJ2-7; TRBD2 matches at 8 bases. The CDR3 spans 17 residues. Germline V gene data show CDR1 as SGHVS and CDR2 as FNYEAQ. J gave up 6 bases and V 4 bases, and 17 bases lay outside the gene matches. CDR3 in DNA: TGTGCCAGCAGCTCATCCCTTGGACCAGGACTAGCATCCGAGCAGTACTTC. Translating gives CASSSSLGPGLASEQYF.

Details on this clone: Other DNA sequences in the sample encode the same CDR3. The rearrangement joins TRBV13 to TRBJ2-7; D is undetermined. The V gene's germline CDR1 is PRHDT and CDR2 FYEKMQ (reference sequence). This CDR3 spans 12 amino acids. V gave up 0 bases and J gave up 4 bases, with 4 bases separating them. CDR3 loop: CASSLGGYEQYF. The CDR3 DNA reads TGTGCCAGCAGCTTAGGAGGGTACGAGCAGTACTTC.

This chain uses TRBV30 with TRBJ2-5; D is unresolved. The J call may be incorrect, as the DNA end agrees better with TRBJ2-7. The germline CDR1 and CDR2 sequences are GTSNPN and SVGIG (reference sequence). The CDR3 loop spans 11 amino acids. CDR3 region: CALHAAYEQYF. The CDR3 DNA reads TGTGCCTTACACGCAGCCTACGAGCAGTACTTC.

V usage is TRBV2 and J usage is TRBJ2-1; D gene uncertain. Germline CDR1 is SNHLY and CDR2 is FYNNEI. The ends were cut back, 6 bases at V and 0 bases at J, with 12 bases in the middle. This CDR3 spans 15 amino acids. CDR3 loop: CASRSDQYSYNEQFF. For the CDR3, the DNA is TGTGCCAGCAGATCGGACCAGTACTCCTACAATGAGCAGTTCTTC.

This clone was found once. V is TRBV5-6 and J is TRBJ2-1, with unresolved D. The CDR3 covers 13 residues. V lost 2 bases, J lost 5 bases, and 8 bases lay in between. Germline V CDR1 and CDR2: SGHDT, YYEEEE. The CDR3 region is CASSFAANNEQFF. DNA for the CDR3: TGTGCCAGCAGCTTCGCCGCTAACAATGAGCAGTTCTTC.

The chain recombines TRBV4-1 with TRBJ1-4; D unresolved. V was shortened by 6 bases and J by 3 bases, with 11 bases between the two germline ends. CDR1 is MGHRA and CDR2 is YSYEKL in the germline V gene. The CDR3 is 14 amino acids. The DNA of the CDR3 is TGCGCCAGCAGTCCCCGCGGGCCTAATGAAAAACTGTTTTTT. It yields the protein CASSPRGPNEKLFF.

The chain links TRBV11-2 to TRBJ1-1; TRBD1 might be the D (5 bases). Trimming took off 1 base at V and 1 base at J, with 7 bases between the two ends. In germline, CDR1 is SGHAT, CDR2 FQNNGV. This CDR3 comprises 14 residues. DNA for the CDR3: TGTGCCAGCAGCTTAGCGGGACGGAACACTGAAGCTTTCTTT. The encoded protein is CASSLAGRNTEAFF.

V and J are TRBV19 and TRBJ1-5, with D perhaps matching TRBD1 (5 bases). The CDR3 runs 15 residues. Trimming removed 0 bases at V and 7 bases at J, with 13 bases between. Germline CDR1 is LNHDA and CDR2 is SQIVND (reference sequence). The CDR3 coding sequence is TGTGCCAGTAGTATAGATCTGGGGGTTAGGCAGCCCCAGCATTTT. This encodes CASSIDLGVRQPQHF.

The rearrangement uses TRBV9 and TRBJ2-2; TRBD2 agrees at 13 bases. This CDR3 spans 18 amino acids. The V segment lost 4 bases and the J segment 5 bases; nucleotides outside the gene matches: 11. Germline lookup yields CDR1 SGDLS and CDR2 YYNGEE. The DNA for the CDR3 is TGTGCCAGCAGCATTCGACCACTAGCGGGAGGGGGGACCGGGGAGCTGTTTTTT. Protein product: CASSIRPLAGGGTGELFF. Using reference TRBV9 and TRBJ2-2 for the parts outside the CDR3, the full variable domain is DSGVTQTPKHLITATGQRVTLRCSPRSGDLSVYWYQQSLDQGLQFLIQYYNGEERAKGNILERFSAQQFPDLHSELNLSSLELGDSALYFCASSIRPLAGGGTGELFFGEGSRLTVL.

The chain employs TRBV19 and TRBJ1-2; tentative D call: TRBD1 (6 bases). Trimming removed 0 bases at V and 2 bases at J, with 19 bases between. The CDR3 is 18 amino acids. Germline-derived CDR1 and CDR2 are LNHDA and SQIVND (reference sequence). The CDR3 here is CASSIDLRTALLNYGYTF. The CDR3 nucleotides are TGTGCCAGTAGTATAGATCTCCGGACAGCACTTCTCAACTATGGCTACACCTTC.

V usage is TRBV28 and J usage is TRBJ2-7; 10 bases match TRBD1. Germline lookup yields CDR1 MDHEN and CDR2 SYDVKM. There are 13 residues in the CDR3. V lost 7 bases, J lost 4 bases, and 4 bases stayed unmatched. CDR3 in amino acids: CASMRDRGYEQYF. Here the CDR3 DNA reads TGTGCCAGCATGCGGGACAGGGGATACGAGCAGTACTTC.